The 22 T cell receptor beta chains below all came from one sample that was sequenced in a study of technical replicates of blood from several donors. Assay: immunoSEQ multiplex PCR; the TCRdb copy retains only in-frame clones and omits some. Counted here are under 85,000 clones, approximately 96% occurring once; the ten biggest clones make up about 0.34%. The sample was T cells isolated from PBMCs. Receptor source: a human donor in good health.

Here the CDR3 reads CASSFMGDLAGTGELFF. DNA for the CDR3: TGCGCCAGCAGCTTCATGGGGGACCTAGCGGGAACCGGGGAGCTGTTTTTT. The chain joins TRBV5-1 to TRBJ2-2; 9 positions agree with TRBD2. The ends lost 2 bases at V and 5 bases at J; junction bases unmatched: 10. The CDR3 is 17 amino acids. Germline V CDR1 and CDR2: SGHRS, YFSETQ. Full variable domain (rest looked up from reference TRBV5-1 and TRBJ2-2): KAGVTQTPRYLIKTRGQQVTLSCSPISGHRSVSWYQQTPGQGLQFLFEYFSETQRNKGNFPGRFSGRQFSNSRSEMNVSTLELGDSALYLCASSFMGDLAGTGELFFGEGSRLTVL.

The chain couples TRBV10-3 to TRBJ2-7; TRBD2 aligns across 12 bases. V gave up 2 bases and J gave up 7 bases; unmatched junction bases: 0. Germline CDR1 reads ENHRY; CDR2 reads SYGVKD. The CDR3 is 13 amino acids. CDR3 sequence: CAISEGLAGEQYF. The CDR3 DNA reads TGTGCCATCAGTGAGGGACTAGCGGGGGAGCAGTACTTC.

The chain carries TRBV5-6 and TRBJ2-7, with a possible D match to TRBD1 (7 bases). The germline V and J ends were trimmed by 4 bases and 8 bases, with 10 bases remaining between them. The CDR3 is 11 residues long. Germline V gives CDR1 SGHDT, CDR2 YYEEEE. CDR3 sequence: CASSAGQKQYF. The DNA of the CDR3 is TGTGCCAGCAGCGCGGGACAGAAGCAGTACTTC.

The chain recombines TRBV5-6 with TRBJ1-5; TRBD1 aligns across 8 bases. The germline V gene has CDR1 SGHDT and CDR2 YYEEEE. The CDR3 spans 14 residues. The ends lost 5 bases at V and 9 bases at J; junction bases unmatched: 10. In nucleotides, the CDR3 is TGTGCCAGCAGTCCGGCAGGGGGCTTCCGGCCCCAGCATTTT. It codes for CASSPAGGFRPQHF.

This rearrangement joins TRBV5-1 to TRBJ1-2, with D unresolved. CDR3 size: 12 residues. Deletions cut 0 bases from V and 8 bases from J, with 8 bases between. In germline, CDR1 is SGHRS, CDR2 YFSETQ. The CDR3 nucleotides are TGCGCCAGCAGCTTGGAGGGAGACGGCTACACCTTC. Its translation is CASSLEGDGYTF.

The chain carries TRBV5-4 and TRBJ2-7, with 8 bases matching TRBD2. V trimming: 4 bases; J trimming: 5 bases; junction bases outside the gene matches: 8. The germline V gene encodes CDR1 SGHNT and CDR2 YYREEE (reference sequence). The CDR3 covers 14 residues. The DNA for the CDR3 is TGTGCCAGCAGCATGGGACTAGTAGTGGACGAGCAGTACTTC. Protein: CASSMGLVVDEQYF.

This sequence joins TRBV19 and TRBJ2-1, with 12 bases that match TRBD2. J lost 13 bases, V lost 1 base, and 5 bases had no gene match. CDR3 length: 14 residues. Germline CDR1 reads LNHDA; CDR2 reads SQIVND (reference sequence). For the CDR3, the DNA is TGTGCCAGTAGTATAGTACTAGCGGGAGGTGTACAGTTCTTC. It yields the protein CASSIVLAGGVQFF.

V and J are TRBV13 and TRBJ2-1; no definite D call. The CDR3 sequence is 17 residues long. The V end was cut by 1 base, the J end by 0 bases, with 13 bases between. Germline V CDR1 and CDR2: PRHDT, FYEKMQ (reference sequence). The CDR3 sequence is CASSLVSVRSSYNEQFF. For the CDR3, the DNA is TGTGCCAGCAGCTTAGTTTCAGTACGAAGCTCCTACAATGAGCAGTTCTTC.

The rearrangement links TRBV5-1 to TRBJ1-1; D might be TRBD1 (5 bases). The CDR3 has 13 residues. V was shortened by 5 bases and J by 3 bases, with 11 bases between the two germline ends. Germline values: CDR1 SGHRS, CDR2 YFSETQ. CDR3 sequence (DNA): TGCGCCAGCAGTCAGGGCGGGGACACTGAAGCTTTCTTT. Protein sequence: CASSQGGDTEAFF.

This sequence joins TRBV11-2 and TRBJ1-1; D is undetermined. Trimming stripped 3 bases from V and 4 bases from J, with 6 bases between. CDR1 and CDR2 from the germline V gene are SGHAT and FQNNGV. The CDR3 covers 12 residues. CDR3 sequence (DNA): TGTGCCAGCAGCTTCAGTTTCACTGAAGCTTTCTTT. Protein: CASSFSFTEAFF.

The chain uses TRBV7-2 and TRBJ1-5; possibly TRBD1 for D (5 bases). The CDR3 is 14 amino acids. Germline loops: CDR1 SGHTA, CDR2 FQGNSA. The germline V and J ends were trimmed by 4 bases and 4 bases, with 11 bases remaining between them. The CDR3 loop is CASSSGLGNQPQHF. The CDR3 nucleotides read TGTGCCAGCAGCTCAGGGCTAGGAAATCAGCCCCAGCATTTT.

This clone has just one count. The chain joins TRBV5-6 to TRBJ1-2; a weak D match, TRBD1 (5 bases). Germline values: CDR1 SGHDT, CDR2 YYEEEE. The germline V and J ends were trimmed by 2 bases and 14 bases, with 19 bases remaining between them. The CDR3 has 13 residues. This chain's CDR3 is CASSLGSGGKQTF. The CDR3 region has the DNA TGTGCCAGCAGCTTAGGTAGCGGGGGAAAACAGACCTTC. Together with reference TRBV5-6 and TRBJ1-2, the CDR3 gives the full variable domain: DAGVTQSPTHLIKTRGQQVTLRCSPKSGHDTVSWYQQALGQGPQFIFQYYEEEERQRGNFPDRFSGHQFPNYSSELNVNALLLGDSALYLCASSLGSGGKQTFGSGTRLTVV.

The CDR3 protein is CASSLGGRGNTEAFF. As DNA, the CDR3 is TGTGCCAGCAGCTTAGGAGGGCGAGGGAACACTGAAGCTTTCTTT. The gene calls are TRBV7-3 and TRBJ1-1; D call uncertain. Germline V lookup: CDR1 SGHTA, CDR2 FQGTGA. Trimming stripped 2 bases from V and 1 base from J, with 11 bases between. The CDR3 runs 15 residues.

The chain uses TRBV5-1 and TRBJ2-1; a weak D match, TRBD2 (6 bases). CDR1 SGHRS and CDR2 YFSETQ come from the germline V gene. CDR3 length: 14 amino acids. Trimming removed 2 bases from V and 5 bases from J, with 11 bases in between. CDR3 region: CASSFPGRDNEQFF. The CDR3 DNA follows: TGCGCCAGCAGCTTCCCCGGGAGAGACAATGAGCAGTTCTTC.

This chain connects TRBV4-1 to TRBJ2-3, with 10 positions matching TRBD1. The CDR3 runs to 18 residues. Losses at the gene ends were 4 bases for V and 2 bases for J; bases not matched to a gene: 12. Per germline, CDR1 MGHRA and CDR2 YSYEKL. The CDR3 sequence is CASSRTGGLAGTTDTQYF. DNA for the CDR3: TGCGCCAGCAGCCGGACAGGGGGTCTAGCGGGTACCACAGATACGCAGTATTTT.

This chain's CDR3 is CASYSVRREGGYTF. For the CDR3, the DNA is TGTGCCAGTTATTCCGTCAGAAGGGAGGGGGGCTACACCTTC. The chain uses TRBV19 and TRBJ1-2; TRBD1 might be the D (5 bases). Germline V gene lookup returns CDR1 LNHDA and CDR2 SQIVND (reference sequence). This CDR3 is 14 amino acids long. V lost 8 bases and J 8 bases, leaving 21 bases between the germline ends.

In its sample, this clone was seen once. This rearrangement joins TRBV28 to TRBJ1-2, with 8 bases that match TRBD1. In germline, CDR1 is MDHEN, CDR2 SYDVKM. The CDR3 runs 15 residues. After removal of 5 bases from V and 8 bases from J, the junction contained 13 bases not matched to a gene. The CDR3 protein is CASSPSQGALGGYTF. The DNA for the CDR3 is TGTGCCAGCAGTCCTTCCCAGGGGGCGCTTGGAGGCTACACCTTC.

The chain uses TRBV7-2 and TRBJ2-1, with D perhaps matching TRBD2 (6 bases). Per germline, CDR1 SGHTA and CDR2 FQGNSA. V was shortened by 1 base and J by 14 bases, with 15 bases between the two germline ends. The CDR3 contains 13 residues. The CDR3 DNA reads as TGTGCCAGCAGCTTAGTTCCGCGGGAAAAGGAGTTCTTC. It encodes CASSLVPREKEFF.

The CDR3 bases are TGTGCCAGCAGCCGTAGCAATCAGCCCCAGCATTTT. Protein: CASSRSNQPQHF. The chain couples TRBV6-5 to TRBJ1-5, with no clear D. CDR3 length: 12 amino acids. Germline V gene data show CDR1 as MNHEY and CDR2 as SVGAGI. Trimming cost V 6 bases and J 0 bases, with 3 bases left between them.

V usage is TRBV7-9 and J usage is TRBJ2-5, with D perhaps TRBD2 (5 bases). Between the trimmed V and J ends, which lost 5 bases and 2 bases, there was a span of 12 bases. The CDR3 is 14 amino acids. The germline gives CDR1 SEHNR, CDR2 FQNEAQ (reference sequence). The DNA for the CDR3 is TGTGCCAGCAGCGTCGGAGGATTACAAGAGACCCAGTACTTC. Its protein is CASSVGGLQETQYF.

This clone showed up just a few times. V and J are TRBV21-1 and TRBJ2-2; the table's TRBD2 call for D was not verified on the DNA. TRBV21-1 is described as a pseudogene. The CDR3 totals 15 residues. CDR3 DNA: TGTGCCAGCAGCAAAGGACTAGCGGGAGCCGGGGAGCTGTTTTTT. This translates into CASSKGLAGAGELFF.

The V gene is TRBV11-1, the J gene TRBJ2-5, with a tentative D call TRBD2 (6 bases). Germline V gives CDR1 SGHAT, CDR2 FQDESV (reference sequence). This CDR3 region has 12 residues. V was clipped by 5 bases and J by 5 bases, with 9 bases between them. The CDR3 loop is CASSPRGETQYF. Here the CDR3 DNA reads TGTGCCAGCAGCCCCCGGGGGGAGACCCAGTACTTC.